This TCR beta chain was documented in a study of T cells in placental villitis. Notes on the research overall: To test an allograft-versus-infection hypothesis, the study compared placental TCR-beta repertoires across three groups: villitis of unknown etiology, unaffected controls matched for gestational age, and infectious villitis.

Amplification of TCR-beta CDR3 regions from genomic DNA was performed with the immunoSEQ v4 bias-controlled multiplex PCR assay, which was run blinded to group allocation. To estimate the quantities of nucleated cells and T cells in each sample, reference gene primers were added alongside the TCR-beta primers. Sequencing of the libraries was performed on an Illumina MiSeq with a 100-cycle paired-end protocol. For the original study's pipeline: Diversity and richness were calculated in immunoSEQ Analyzer software, with richness determined by iChao1 and clonality derived from Pielou evenness and Shannon diversity (0-1, with higher values meaning less diverse). CDR3 amino acid sequences together with their V/J genes were searched in VDJdb for CMV, EBV and influenza A specificities using confidence 3 and substitution 2. TCR-beta amino acid clonotype overlap between villitis of unknown etiology, infectious villitis and control repertoires was assessed with the Morisita-Horn index. Sourced from immuneACCESS, this table was stored by TCRdb with only in-frame sequences that have V and J called. A share of the clones is absent; for the studies checked, an unresolved V gene accounts for under half, and the remainder has no known explanation. V and J calls and clone size are given by that table; D and trimming were obtained from the DNA. Present in this sample are fewer than 1,000 clones, 80% to 90% of which were seen just once. The ten largest clones capture about 6.7% of the sample.

Findings and caveats that apply to the study as a whole: In villitis of unknown etiology, the expanded clones were largely private to each individual placenta, suggesting that there was no single initiating antigen. Sequencing bulk tissue made it impossible to distinguish helper, regulatory or cytotoxic T cells or to tell maternal from fetal T cells, and the approach excluded gamma-delta receptors. Clonality was higher in villitis of unknown etiology placentae than in controls (median roughly 0.057 versus 0.006, p=0.0025), which points to clonal expansion. CMV-specific clone frequencies were higher in infectious CMV cases than in villitis of unknown etiology (0.011 vs 0.001), and the villitis of unknown etiology frequencies did not differ from those of controls. Paraffin blocks contained small amounts of decidua, so some captured T cells, especially in controls, may have been decidual rather than villous infiltrates.

Using the Amsterdam Criteria, researchers selected roughly 9 placentae that carried a pathological diagnosis of high-grade villitis of unknown etiology. Significantly higher gravidity and parity and more prior miscarriages were observed in mothers with villitis of unknown etiology than in the control and infectious villitis groups. Placentae were collected after delivery and underwent gross and histological evaluation before archival tissue selection. Five 10-micron scrolls were cut from each FFPE block, and DNA was isolated using the AllPrep DNA/RNA FFPE Tissue kit. NanoDrop was used to check DNA concentration and purity, and a Bioanalyzer was used to assess RNA quality. Concerning this clone: The antigen it binds to is not known. Per-base quality was not reported, and no clone a single base away is much larger than it.

Germline trimming: 7 bases from V, 9 bases from J; junction bases outside gene matches: 9. The germline V gene (reference sequence) provides CDR1 MNHEY and CDR2 SMNVEV. Reading from cysteine to phenylalanine, the CDR3 counts 14 amino acids. Only the CDR3 DNA stays, 42 bases, in frame from base 1. The rearranged chain carries TRBV27 and TRBJ1-6, with TRBD1 identical over 7 junction bases. Sequencing used placental tissue containing maternal and fetal cells. The TCR originated in a human patient with villitis of unknown etiology; the placental T cells may come from both mother and fetus. The DNA sequence is given as TGTGCCAGCACCGGGGGACAGACCCTTTCACCCCTCCACTTT. Translated, this is CASTGGQTLSPLHF.